This passage covers 8 T cell receptor beta chains from one sample sequenced in a study of T-cell memory formation after mild COVID-19. TCRdb re-called the 5' RACE reads with MiXCR, one entry per CDR3 protein. The profile shows 350,000 to 500,000 distinct CDR3 sequences, about a quarter of them singletons. Sequenced: PBMCs or a T cell subset sorted from them (not recorded which). These receptors came from an adult woman who had mild COVID-19 (a few samples of this study predate the infection). Cell type and time point are not known.

The chain recombines TRBV25-1 with TRBJ2-5; D is unresolved. Germline V lookup: CDR1 MGHDK, CDR2 SYGVNS. CDR3 length equals 14 residues. V lost 1 base and J lost 1, with 7 bases in between. CDR3 sequence (DNA): TGTGCCAGCAGTGAATCCCCAAGCCAAGAGACCCAGTACTTC. Translation: CASSESPSQETQYF.

This chain uses TRBV7-9 with TRBJ2-7, with D possibly matching TRBD1 (6 bases). The CDR3 runs to 14 residues. V was cut by 2 bases and J by 3 bases, with 11 bases left in between. Germline CDR1 SEHNR, CDR2 FQNEAQ (reference sequence). The CDR3 sequence is CASSLTGPNYEQYF. As DNA, the CDR3 is TGTGCCAGCAGCTTAACAGGGCCAAACTACGAGCAGTACTTC.

This clonotype appeared many times. This sequence joins TRBV9 and TRBJ2-7; unclear D gene. The V end was cut by 4 bases, the J end by 2 bases, with 10 bases between. The CDR3 consists of 13 residues. Germline loops: CDR1 SGDLS, CDR2 YYNGEE. In DNA form, the CDR3 reads TGTGCCAGCAGCAACGACGGCCCCTACGAGCAGTACTTC. This sequence encodes CASSNDGPYEQYF.

V gene TRBV5-1 combines with J gene TRBJ2-7; D is possibly TRBD2 (5 bases). This CDR3 contains 15 residues. Germline V gene lookup returns CDR1 SGHRS and CDR2 YFSETQ. V lost 3 bases to trimming and J lost 0 bases, with 13 bases between them. CDR3 region: CASSYSDTSSYEQYF. CDR3 coding DNA: TGCGCCAGCAGCTATAGCGATACGAGCTCCTACGAGCAGTACTTC.

The V call is TRBV30, the J call TRBJ2-5; either TRBD1 or TRBD2 may supply D (5 bases each). V was cut by 0 bases and J by 1 base, with 9 bases left in between. Per germline, CDR1 GTSNPN and CDR2 SVGIG (reference sequence). This CDR3 comprises 14 residues. The CDR3 loop is CAWSVWGTQETQYF. Here the CDR3 DNA reads TGTGCCTGGAGTGTATGGGGGACCCAAGAGACCCAGTACTTC.

This sequence joins TRBV9 and TRBJ2-1; the D is unclear. The CDR3 is made up of 12 amino acids. Germline lookup yields CDR1 SGDLS and CDR2 YYNGEE. V was shortened by 5 bases and J by 6 bases, with 9 bases between the two germline ends. The CDR3 nucleotides read TGTGCCAGCAGAGACCCAACCAATGAGCAGTTCTTC. The encoded protein is CASRDPTNEQFF.

The chain employs TRBV27 and TRBJ1-1; D may be TRBD1 (6 bases). Germline V gene data show CDR1 as MNHEY and CDR2 as SMNVEV (reference sequence). V was trimmed by 4 bases and J by 1 base, leaving 13 bases between them. The CDR3 is 15 residues long. CDR3 region: CASSSRGPGNTEAFF. The CDR3 DNA follows: TGTGCCAGCAGTTCCAGGGGTCCGGGGAACACTGAAGCTTTCTTT.

This clonotype was seen a handful of times. V is TRBV15 and J is TRBJ2-3; a possible D gene is TRBD1 (6 bases). The length of the CDR3 is 16 residues. Trimming stripped 8 bases from V and 7 bases from J, with 25 bases between. Germline values: CDR1 LNHNV, CDR2 YYDKDF (reference sequence). Written as DNA, the CDR3 is TGTGCCACCTCTACGCTGGGACAAACCAACGGGTATACGCAGTATTTT. It specifies CATSTLGQTNGYTQYF.